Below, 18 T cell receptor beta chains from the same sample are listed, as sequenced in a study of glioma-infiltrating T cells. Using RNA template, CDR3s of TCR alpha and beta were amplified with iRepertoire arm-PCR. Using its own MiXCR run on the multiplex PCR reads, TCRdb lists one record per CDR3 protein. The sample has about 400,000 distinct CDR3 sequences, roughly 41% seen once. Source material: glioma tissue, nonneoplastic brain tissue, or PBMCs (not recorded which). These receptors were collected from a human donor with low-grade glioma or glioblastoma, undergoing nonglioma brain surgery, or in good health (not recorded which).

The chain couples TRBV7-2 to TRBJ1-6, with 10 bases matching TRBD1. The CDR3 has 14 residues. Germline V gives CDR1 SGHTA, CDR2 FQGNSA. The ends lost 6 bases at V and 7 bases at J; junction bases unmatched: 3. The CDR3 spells CASRSTGGNSPLHF. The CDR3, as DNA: TGTGCCAGCAGATCGACAGGGGGCAATTCACCCCTCCACTTT.

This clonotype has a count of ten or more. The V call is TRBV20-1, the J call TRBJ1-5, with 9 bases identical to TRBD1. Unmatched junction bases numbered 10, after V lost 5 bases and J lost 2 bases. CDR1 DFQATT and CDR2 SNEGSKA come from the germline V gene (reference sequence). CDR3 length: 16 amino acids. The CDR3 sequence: CSADLNRGRGNQPQHF. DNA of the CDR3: TGCAGTGCTGACCTAAACAGGGGGCGAGGCAATCAGCCCCAGCATTTT.

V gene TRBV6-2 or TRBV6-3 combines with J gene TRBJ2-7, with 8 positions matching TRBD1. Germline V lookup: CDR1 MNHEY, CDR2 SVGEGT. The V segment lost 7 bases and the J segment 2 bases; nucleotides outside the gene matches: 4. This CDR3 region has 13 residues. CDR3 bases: TGTGCCAGCACCAAGGGACAGGCCTACGAGCAGTACTTC. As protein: CASTKGQAYEQYF.

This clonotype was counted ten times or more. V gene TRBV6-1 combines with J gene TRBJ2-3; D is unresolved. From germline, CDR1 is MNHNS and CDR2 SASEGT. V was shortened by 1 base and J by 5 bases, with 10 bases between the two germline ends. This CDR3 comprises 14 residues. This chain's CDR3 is CASSEDAIQDTQYF. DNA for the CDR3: TGTGCCAGCAGTGAAGATGCGATCCAAGATACGCAGTATTTT.

The CDR3 DNA reads as TGTGCCAGCCATGGGGCTTTTTTGGGGAGCTCCTACAATGAGCAGTTCTTC. Amino acids: CASHGAFLGSSYNEQFF. The gene calls are TRBV12-3 or TRBV12-4 and TRBJ2-1; the D gene could be TRBD1 or TRBD2 (5 bases each). Deletions cut 8 bases from V and 0 bases from J, with 20 bases between. This CDR3 spans 17 amino acids.

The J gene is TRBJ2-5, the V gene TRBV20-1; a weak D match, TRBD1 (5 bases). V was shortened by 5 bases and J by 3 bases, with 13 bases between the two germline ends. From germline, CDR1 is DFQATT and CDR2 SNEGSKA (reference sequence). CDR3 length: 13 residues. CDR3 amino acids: CSAAGHRKETQYF. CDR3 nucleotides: TGCAGTGCTGCCGGGCACAGGAAAGAGACCCAGTACTTC.

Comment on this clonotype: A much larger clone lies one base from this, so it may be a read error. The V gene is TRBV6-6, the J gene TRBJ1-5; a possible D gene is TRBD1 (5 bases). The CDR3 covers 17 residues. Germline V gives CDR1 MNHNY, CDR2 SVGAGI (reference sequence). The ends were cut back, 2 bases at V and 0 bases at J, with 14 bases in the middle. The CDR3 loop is CASSYAWGPYSNQPQHF. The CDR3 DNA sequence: TGTGCCAGCAGTTACGCCTGGGGCCCGTATAGCAATCAGCCCCAGCATTTT.

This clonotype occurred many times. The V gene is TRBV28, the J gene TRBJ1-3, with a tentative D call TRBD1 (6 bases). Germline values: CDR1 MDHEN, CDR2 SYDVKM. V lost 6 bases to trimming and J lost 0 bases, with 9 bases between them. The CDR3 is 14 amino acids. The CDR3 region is CASSRGSSGNTIYF. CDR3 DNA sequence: TGTGCCAGCAGCAGGGGAAGCTCTGGAAACACCATATATTTT.

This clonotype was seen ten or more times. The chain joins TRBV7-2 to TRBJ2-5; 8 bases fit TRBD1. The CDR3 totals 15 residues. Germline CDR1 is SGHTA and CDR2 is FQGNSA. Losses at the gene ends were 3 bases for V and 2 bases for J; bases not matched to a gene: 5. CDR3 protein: CASSFGQGRQETQYF. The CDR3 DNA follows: TGTGCCAGCAGCTTCGGACAGGGTCGACAAGAGACCCAGTACTTC. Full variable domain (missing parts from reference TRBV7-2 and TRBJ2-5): GAGVSQSPSNKVTEKGKDVELRCDPISGHTALYWYRQSLGQGLEFLIYFQGNSAPDKSGLPSDRFSAERTGGSVSTLTIQRTQQEDSAVYLCASSFGQGRQETQYFGPGTRLLVL.

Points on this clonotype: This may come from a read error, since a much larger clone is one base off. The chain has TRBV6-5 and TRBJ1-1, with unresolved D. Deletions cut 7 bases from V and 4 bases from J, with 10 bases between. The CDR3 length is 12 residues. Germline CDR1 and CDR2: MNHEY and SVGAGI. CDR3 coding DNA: TGTGCCAGCACCCGGGGAATCACTGAAGCTTTCTTT. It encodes CASTRGITEAFF.

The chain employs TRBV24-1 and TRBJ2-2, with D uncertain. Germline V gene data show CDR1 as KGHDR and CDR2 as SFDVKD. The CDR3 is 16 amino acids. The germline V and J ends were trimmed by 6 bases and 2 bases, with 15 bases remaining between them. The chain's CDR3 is CATSPPAHLNTGELFF. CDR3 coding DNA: TGTGCCACCAGTCCACCTGCCCACTTAAACACCGGGGAGCTGTTTTTT.

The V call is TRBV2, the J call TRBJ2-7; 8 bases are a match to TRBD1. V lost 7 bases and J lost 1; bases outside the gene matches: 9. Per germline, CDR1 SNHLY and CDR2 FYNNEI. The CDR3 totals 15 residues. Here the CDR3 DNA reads TGTGCCAGCAAACCGACACAGGGGGGATCCTACGAGCAGTACTTC. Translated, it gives CASKPTQGGSYEQYF.

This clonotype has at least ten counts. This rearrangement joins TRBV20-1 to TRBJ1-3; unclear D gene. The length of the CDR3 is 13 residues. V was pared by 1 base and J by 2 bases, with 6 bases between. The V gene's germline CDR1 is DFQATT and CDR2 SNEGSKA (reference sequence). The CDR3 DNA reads TGCAGTGCTAGAGTAGGGACTGGAAACACCATATATTTT. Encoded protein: CSARVGTGNTIYF.

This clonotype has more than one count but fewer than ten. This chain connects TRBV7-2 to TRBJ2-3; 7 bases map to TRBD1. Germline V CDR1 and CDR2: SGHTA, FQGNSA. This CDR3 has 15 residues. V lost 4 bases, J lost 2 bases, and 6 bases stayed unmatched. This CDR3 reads CASSSRDSSTDTQYF. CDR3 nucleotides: TGTGCCAGCAGCTCCAGGGACAGCTCCACAGATACGCAGTATTTT.

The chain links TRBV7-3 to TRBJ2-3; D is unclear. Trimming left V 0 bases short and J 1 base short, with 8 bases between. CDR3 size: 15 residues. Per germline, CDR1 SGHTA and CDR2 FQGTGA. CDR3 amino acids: CASSLTSLGTDTQYF. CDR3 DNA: TGTGCCAGCAGCTTAACGTCTCTTGGCACAGATACGCAGTATTTT. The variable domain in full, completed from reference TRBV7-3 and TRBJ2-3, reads GAGVSQTPSNKVTEKGKYVELRCDPISGHTALYWYRQSLGQGPEFLIYFQGTGAADDSGLPNDRFFAVRPEGSVSTLKIQRTERGDSAVYLCASSLTSLGTDTQYFGPGTRLTVL.

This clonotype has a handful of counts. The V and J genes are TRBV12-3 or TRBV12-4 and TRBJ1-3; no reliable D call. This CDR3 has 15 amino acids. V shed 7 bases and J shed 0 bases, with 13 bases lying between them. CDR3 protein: CASTLDGISGNTIYF. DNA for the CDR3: TGTGCCAGCACCCTGGACGGAATCTCTGGAAACACCATATATTTT.

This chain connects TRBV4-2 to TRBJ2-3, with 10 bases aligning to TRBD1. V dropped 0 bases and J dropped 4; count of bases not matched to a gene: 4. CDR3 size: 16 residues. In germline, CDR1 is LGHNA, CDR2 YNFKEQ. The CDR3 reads CASSQDGTGVADTQYF. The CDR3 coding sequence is TGTGCCAGCAGCCAAGACGGGACAGGGGTGGCAGATACGCAGTATTTT.

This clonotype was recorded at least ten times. The CDR3 here is CASSRDGTDTQYF. In DNA form, the CDR3 reads TGTGCCAGCAGTCGGGACGGCACAGATACGCAGTATTTT. This chain uses TRBV12-3 or TRBV12-4 with TRBJ2-3; D possibly matches TRBD1 or TRBD2 (5 bases each). Trimming removed 5 bases at V and 1 base at J, with 7 bases between. The CDR3 covers 13 residues.